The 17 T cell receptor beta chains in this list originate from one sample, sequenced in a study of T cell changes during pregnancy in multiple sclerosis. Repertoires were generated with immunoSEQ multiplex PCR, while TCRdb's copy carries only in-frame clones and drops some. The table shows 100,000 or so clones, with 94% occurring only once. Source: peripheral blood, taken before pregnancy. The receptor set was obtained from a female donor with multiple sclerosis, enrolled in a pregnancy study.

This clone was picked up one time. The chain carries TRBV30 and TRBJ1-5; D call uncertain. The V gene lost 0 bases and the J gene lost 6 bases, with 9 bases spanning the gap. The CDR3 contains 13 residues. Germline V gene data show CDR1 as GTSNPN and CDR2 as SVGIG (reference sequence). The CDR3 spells CAWSVSSFQPQHF. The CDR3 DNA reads TGTGCCTGGAGTGTATCGTCGTTTCAGCCCCAGCATTTT.

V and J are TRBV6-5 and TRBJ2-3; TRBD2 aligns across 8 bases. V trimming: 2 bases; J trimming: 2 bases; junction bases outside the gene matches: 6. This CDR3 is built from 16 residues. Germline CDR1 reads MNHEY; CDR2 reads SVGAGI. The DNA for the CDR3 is TGTGCCAGCAGTTACCTGGCTAGCGGGCACACAGATACGCAGTATTTT. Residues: CASSYLASGHTDTQYF.

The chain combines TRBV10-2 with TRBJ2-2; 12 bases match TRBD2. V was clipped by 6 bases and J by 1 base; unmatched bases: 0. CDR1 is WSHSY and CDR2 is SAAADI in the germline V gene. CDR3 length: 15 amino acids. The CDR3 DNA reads TGCGCCAGCAGGGGACTAGCGGGGAACACCGGGGAGCTGTTTTTT. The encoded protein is CASRGLAGNTGELFF.

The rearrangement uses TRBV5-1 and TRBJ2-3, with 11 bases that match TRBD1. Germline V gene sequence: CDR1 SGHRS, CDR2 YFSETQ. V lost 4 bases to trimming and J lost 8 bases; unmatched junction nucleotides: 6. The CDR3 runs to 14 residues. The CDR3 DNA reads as TGCGCCAGCAGCACCGGACAGGGGGCAGGTACGCAGTATTTT. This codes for CASSTGQGAGTQYF.

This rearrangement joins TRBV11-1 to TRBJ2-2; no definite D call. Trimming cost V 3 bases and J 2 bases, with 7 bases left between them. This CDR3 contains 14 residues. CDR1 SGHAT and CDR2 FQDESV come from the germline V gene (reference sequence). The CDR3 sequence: CASSFLDNTGELFF. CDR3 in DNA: TGTGCCAGCAGCTTTCTAGACAACACCGGGGAGCTGTTTTTT.

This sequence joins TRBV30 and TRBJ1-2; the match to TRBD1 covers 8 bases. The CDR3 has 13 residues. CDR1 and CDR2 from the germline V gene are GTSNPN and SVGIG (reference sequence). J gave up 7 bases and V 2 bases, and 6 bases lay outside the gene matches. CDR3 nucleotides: TGTGCCTGGAGTCCGCAGGGGGCAGCTGGCTACACCTTC. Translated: CAWSPQGAAGYTF.

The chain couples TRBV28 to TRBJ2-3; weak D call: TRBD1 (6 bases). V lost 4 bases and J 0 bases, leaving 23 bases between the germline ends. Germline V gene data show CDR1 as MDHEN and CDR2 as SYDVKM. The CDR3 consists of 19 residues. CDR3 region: CASSSPFALKGESTDTQYF. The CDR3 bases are TGTGCCAGCAGTTCGCCCTTCGCCCTTAAGGGGGAAAGCACAGATACGCAGTATTTT.

The CDR3 DNA sequence: TGCGCCAGCAGCCAATTAGCGGGAGGGCCGTGGGAGCAGTTCTTC. Encoded protein: CASSQLAGGPWEQFF. The chain employs TRBV5-1 and TRBJ2-1; 11 bases line up with TRBD2. Trimming took 4 bases from V and 10 from J; bases not matched to a gene: 10. CDR1 SGHRS and CDR2 YFSETQ come from the germline V gene. The CDR3 runs to 15 residues.

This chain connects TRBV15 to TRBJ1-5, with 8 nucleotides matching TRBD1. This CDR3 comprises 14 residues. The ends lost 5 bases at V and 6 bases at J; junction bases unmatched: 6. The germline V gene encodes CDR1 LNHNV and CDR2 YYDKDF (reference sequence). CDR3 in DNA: TGTGCCACCAGCCCTGACAGGGGAGGTCAGCCCCAGCATTTT. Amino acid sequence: CATSPDRGGQPQHF. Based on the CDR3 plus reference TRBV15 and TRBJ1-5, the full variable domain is DAMVIQNPRYQVTQFGKPVTLSCSQTLNHNVMYWYQQKSSQAPKLLFHYYDKDFNNEADTPDNFQSRRPNTSFCFLDIRSPGLGDTAMYLCATSPDRGGQPQHFGDGTRLSIL.

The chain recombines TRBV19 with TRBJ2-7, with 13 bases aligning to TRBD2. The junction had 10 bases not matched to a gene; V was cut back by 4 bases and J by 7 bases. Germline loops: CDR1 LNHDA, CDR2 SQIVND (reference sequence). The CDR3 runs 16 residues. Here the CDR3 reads CASSRLGLAGAGEQYF. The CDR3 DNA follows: TGTGCCAGTAGTAGACTAGGACTAGCGGGAGCAGGGGAGCAGTACTTC. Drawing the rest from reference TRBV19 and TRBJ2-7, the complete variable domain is DGGITQSPKYLFRKEGQNVTLSCEQNLNHDAMYWYRQDPGQGLRLIYYSQIVNDFQKGDIAEGYSVSREKKESFPLTVTSAQKNPTAFYLCASSRLGLAGAGEQYFGPGTRLTVT.

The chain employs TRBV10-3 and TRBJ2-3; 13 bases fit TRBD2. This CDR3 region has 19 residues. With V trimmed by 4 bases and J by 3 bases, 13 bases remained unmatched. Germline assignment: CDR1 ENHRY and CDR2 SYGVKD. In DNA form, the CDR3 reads TGTGCCATCAGTGTCGCAATCAGGACTAGCGGGAGTGAGACAGATACGCAGTATTTT. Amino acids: CAISVAIRTSGSETDTQYF.

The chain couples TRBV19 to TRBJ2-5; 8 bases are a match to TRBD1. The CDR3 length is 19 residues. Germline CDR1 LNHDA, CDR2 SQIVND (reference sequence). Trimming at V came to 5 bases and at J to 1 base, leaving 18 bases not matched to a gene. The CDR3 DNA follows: TGTGCCAGTAGTTGGGGACAGGTTCGTGTTAGGCGGAGCCAAGAGACCCAGTACTTC. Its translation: CASSWGQVRVRRSQETQYF.

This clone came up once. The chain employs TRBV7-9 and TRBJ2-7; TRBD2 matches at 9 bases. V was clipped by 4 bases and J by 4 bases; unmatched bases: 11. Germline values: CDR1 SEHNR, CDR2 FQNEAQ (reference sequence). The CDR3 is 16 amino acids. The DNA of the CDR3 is TGTGCCAGCAGCTCCTTCAGGACTAGCGAATTTTACGAGCAGTACTTC. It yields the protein CASSSFRTSEFYEQYF.

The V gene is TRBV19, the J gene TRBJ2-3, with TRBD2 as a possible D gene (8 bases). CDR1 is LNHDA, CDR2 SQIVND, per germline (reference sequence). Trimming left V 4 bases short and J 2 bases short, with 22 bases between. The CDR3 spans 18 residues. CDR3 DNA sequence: TGTGCCAGTAGTACTGCCGGGTTAGCGGGGACAGTCACAGATACGCAGTATTTT. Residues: CASSTAGLAGTVTDTQYF.

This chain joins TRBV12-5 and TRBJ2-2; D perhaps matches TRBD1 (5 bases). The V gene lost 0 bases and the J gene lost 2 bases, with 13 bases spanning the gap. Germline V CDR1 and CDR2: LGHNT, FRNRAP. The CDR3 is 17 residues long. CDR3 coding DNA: TGTGCTAGTGGTTTGGTATTGGGCCAGGGAAACACCGGGGAGCTGTTTTTT. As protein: CASGLVLGQGNTGELFF. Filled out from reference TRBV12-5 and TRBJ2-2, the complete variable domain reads DARVTQTPRHKVTEMGQEVTMRCQPILGHNTVFWYRQTMMQGLELLAYFRNRAPLDDSGMPKDRFSAEMPDATLATLKIQPSEPRDSAVYFCASGLVLGQGNTGELFFGEGSRLTVL.

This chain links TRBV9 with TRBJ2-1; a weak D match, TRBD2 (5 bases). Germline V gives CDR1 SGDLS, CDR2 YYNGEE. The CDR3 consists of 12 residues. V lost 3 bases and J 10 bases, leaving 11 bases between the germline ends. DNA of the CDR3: TGTGCCAGCAGCGAAGCACTAGGGGAGCAGTTCTTC. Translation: CASSEALGEQFF.

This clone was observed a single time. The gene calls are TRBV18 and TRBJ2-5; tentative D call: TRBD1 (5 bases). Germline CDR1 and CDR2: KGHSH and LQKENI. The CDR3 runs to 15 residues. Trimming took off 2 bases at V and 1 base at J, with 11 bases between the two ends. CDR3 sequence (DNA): TGTGCCAGCTCACCATTCATAGGGGTCCAAGAGACCCAGTACTTC. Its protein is CASSPFIGVQETQYF.